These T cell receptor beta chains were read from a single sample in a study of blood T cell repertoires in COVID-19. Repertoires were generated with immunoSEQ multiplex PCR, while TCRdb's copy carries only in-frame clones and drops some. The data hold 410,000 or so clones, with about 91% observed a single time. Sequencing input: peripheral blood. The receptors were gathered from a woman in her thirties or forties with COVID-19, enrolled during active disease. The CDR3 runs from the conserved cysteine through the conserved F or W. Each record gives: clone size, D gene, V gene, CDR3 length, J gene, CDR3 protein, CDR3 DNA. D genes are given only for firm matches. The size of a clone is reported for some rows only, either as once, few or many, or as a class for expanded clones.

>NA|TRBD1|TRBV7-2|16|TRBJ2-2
CASSRQGAGNTGELFF
TGTGCCAGCAGCCGGCAGGGGGCTGGGAACACCGGGGAGCTGTTTTTT
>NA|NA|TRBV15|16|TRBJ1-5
CATSRDGAGGNQPQHF
TGTGCCACCAGCAGAGATGGGGCCGGGGGAAATCAGCCCCAGCATTTT
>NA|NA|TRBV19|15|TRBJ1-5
CASSGRGGSNQPQHF
TGTGCCAGTAGTGGCCGGGGGGGGAGCAATCAGCCCCAGCATTTT
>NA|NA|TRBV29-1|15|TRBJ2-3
CSARRDVRWTDTQYF
TGCAGCGCTAGAAGAGACGTGAGGTGGACAGATACGCAGTATTTT
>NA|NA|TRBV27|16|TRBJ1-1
CASSLGPGAMNTEAFF
TGTGCCAGCAGTTTGGGGCCAGGAGCTATGAACACTGAAGCTTTCTTT
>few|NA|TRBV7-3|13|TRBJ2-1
CASSRGNNNEQFF
TGTGCCAGCAGCCGAGGGAATAACAATGAGCAGTTCTTC
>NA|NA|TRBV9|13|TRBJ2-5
CASSVRGKETQYF
TGTGCCAGCAGCGTTCGAGGGAAAGAGACCCAGTACTTC
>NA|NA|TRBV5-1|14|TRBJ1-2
CASSPGNVNYGYTF
TGCGCCAGCAGCCCGGGGAATGTTAACTATGGCTACACCTTC
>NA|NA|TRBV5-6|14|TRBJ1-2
CASSPGLQNYGYTF
TGTGCCAGCAGCCCGGGACTTCAGAACTATGGCTACACCTTC
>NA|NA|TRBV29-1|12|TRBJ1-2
CLGQGLDYGYTF
TGCCTTGGGCAGGGGTTAGACTATGGCTACACCTTC
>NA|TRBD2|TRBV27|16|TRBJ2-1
CASSPRTSGRSNEQFF
TGTGCCAGCAGTCCCCGGACTAGCGGGAGGAGCAATGAGCAGTTCTTC
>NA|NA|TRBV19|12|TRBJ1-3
CATVDRSNTIYF
TGTGCCACCGTAGACAGATCAAACACCATATATTTT
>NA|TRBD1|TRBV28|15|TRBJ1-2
CASSLWLRTGDGYTF
TGTGCCAGCAGTTTATGGCTCAGGACAGGGGACGGCTACACCTTC
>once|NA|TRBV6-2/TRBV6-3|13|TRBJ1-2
CASSDRIPRGYTF
TGTGCCAGCAGTGACAGGATCCCCAGAGGCTACACCTTC
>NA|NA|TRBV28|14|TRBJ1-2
CASSRSGKYYGYTF
TGTGCCAGCAGTCGGTCAGGGAAGTACTATGGCTACACCTTC
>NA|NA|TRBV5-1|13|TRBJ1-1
CASSLVSVTEAFF
TGCGCCAGCAGCTTGGTTTCCGTCACTGAAGCTTTCTTT
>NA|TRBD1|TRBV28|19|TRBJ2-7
CASSSTGGWPRDLRYEQYF
TGTGCCAGCAGCTCTACAGGGGGCTGGCCCCGGGACTTGCGCTACGAGCAGTACTTC
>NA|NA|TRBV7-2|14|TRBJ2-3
CASSLALALDTQYF
TGTGCCAGCAGCTTAGCACTAGCTTTAGATACGCAGTATTTT
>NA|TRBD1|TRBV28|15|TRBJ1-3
CASSWTGKRGNTIYF
TGTGCCAGCAGTTGGACAGGGAAACGTGGAAACACCATATATTTT
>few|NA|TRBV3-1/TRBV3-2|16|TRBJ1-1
CASSQDQLRGPTEAFF
TGTGCCAGCAGCCAAGATCAGTTAAGGGGTCCGACTGAAGCTTTCTTT
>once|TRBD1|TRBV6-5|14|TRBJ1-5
CASRTGQGGQPQHF
TGTGCCAGCAGAACGGGACAGGGGGGGCAGCCCCAGCATTTT
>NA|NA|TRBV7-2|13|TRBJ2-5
CASSPDRGETQYF
TGTGCCAGCAGCCCGGACAGAGGAGAGACCCAGTACTTC
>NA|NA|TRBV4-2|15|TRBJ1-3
CASSQDGGTGNTIYF
TGTGCCAGCAGCCAAGATGGAGGGACTGGAAACACCATATATTTT
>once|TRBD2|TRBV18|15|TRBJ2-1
CASSYTSGVVNEQFF
TGTGCCAGCTCCTATACTAGCGGGGTAGTAAATGAGCAGTTCTTC